This T cell receptor (beta chain) comes out of a study of Graves' ophthalmopathy and Graves' hyperthyroidism. The CDR3 sequence is 16 residues long. V lost 1 base to trimming and J lost 3 bases, with 15 bases between them. The germline CDR1 and CDR2 sequences are SNHLY and FYNNEI. This clonotype turned up a few times. TCR beta CDR3 regions were amplified from RNA transcripts. Second-round multiplex PCR followed a first-round RT-PCR using HTBI primers. TCRdb redid the calling of the multiplex PCR reads with MiXCR, one entry per CDR3 protein. The data show roughly 610,000 distinct CDR3 sequences, 20% to 25% seen once.

The gene calls are TRBV2 and TRBJ1-2; D remains ambiguous. The origin of this receptor is a woman between 18 and 29 years old with stable Graves' hyperthyroidism. Some clones in this sample may be carry-over from other donors' samples. The sequenced sample was peripheral blood. The CDR3 region has the DNA TGTGCCAGCAGTGAAGGTGACCCGCAGTTGGACTATGGCTACACCTTC. Translating it yields CASSEGDPQLDYGYTF.